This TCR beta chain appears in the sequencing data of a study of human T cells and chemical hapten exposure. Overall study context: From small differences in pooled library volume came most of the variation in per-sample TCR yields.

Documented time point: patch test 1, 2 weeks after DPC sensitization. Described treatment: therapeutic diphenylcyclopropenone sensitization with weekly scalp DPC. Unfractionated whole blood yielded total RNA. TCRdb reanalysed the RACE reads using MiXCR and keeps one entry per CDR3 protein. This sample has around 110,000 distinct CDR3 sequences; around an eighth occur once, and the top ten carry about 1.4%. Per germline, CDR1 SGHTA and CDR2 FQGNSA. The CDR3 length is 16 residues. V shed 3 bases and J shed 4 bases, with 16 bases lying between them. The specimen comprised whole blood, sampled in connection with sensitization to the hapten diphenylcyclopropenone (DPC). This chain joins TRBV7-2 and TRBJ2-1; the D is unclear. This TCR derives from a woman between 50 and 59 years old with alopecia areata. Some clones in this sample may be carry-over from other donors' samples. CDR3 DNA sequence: TGTGCCAGCAGCTTTCTTCTCGGCAGGCTATACAATGAGCAGTTCTTC. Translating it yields CASSFLLGRLYNEQFF. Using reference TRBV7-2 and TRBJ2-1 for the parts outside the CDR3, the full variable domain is GAGVSQSPSNKVTEKGKDVELRCDPISGHTALYWYRQSLGQGLEFLIYFQGNSAPDKSGLPSDRFSAERTGGSVSTLTIQRTQQEDSAVYLCASSFLLGRLYNEQFFGPGTRLTVL.